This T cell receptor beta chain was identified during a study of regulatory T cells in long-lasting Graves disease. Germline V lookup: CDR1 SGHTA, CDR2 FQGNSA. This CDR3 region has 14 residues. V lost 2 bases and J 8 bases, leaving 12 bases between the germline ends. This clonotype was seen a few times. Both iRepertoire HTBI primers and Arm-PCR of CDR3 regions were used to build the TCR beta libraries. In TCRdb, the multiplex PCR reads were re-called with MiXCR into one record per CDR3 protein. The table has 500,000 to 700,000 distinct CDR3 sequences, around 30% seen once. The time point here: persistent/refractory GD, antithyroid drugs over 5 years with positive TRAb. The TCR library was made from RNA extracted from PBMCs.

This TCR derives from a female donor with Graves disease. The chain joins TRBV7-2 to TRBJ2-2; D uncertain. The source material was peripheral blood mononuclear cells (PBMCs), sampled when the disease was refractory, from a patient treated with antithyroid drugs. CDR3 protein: CASSLLIEQGELFF. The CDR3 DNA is TGTGCCAGCAGCTTATTAATCGAGCAGGGGGAGCTGTTTTTT.